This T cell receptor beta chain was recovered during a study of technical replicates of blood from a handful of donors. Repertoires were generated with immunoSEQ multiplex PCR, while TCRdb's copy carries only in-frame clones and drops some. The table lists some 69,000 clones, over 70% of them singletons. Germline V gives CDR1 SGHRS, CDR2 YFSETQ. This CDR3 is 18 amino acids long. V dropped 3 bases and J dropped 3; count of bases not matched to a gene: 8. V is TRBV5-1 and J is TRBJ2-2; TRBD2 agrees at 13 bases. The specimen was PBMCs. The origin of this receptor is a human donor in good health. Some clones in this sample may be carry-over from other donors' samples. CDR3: CASSSGLAGVVYTGELFF. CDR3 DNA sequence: TGCGCCAGCAGCTCCGGACTAGCGGGAGTCGTGTACACCGGGGAGCTGTTTTTT.